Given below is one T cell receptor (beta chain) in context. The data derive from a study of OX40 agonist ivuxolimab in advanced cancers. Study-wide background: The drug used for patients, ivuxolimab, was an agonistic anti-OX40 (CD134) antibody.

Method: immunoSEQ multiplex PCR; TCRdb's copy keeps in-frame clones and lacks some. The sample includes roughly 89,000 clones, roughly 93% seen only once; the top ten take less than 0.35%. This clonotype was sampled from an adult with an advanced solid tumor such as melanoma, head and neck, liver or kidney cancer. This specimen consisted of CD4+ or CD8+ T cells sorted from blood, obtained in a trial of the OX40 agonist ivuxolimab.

This chain's CDR3 is CASSWGLATDTQYF. CDR3 DNA: TGTGCCAGCAGCTGGGGACTAGCCACAGATACGCAGTATTTT. This sequence joins TRBV5-6 and TRBJ2-3; 9 nucleotides match TRBD2. Germline lookup yields CDR1 SGHDT and CDR2 YYEEEE. The CDR3 loop spans 14 amino acids. J lost 2 bases, V lost 3 bases, and 1 base had no gene match.